Listed below are T cell receptor beta chains from one sample, sequenced in a study of sequential checkpoint blockade in melanoma. TCRdb's copy holds only in-frame clones and misses some; the assay was immunoSEQ multiplex PCR. The profile shows around 40,000 clones, 86% of them singletons. The material sequenced was CD8+ T cells sorted from blood (inferred from file names), taken from a patient given nivolumab and ipilimumab in sequence. These receptors all come from a human donor with melanoma. CDR3s include the opening cysteine and the closing phenylalanine or tryptophan. Each record gives: clone size, D gene, J gene, V gene, CDR3 DNA, CDR3 protein. The D gene is left open where the match is weak. Size is stated for part of the rows, as once, few or many counts, or as a class when the clone is expanded.

>-|TRBD2|TRBJ2-1|TRBV10-3
TGTGCCACCCAGCGGGAGGTAGTACACGAGCAGTTCTTC
CATQREVVHEQFF
>-|TRBD1|TRBJ2-7|TRBV15
TGTGCCACCACCCGTGGGATCCAGGGGGCCCACGAGCAGTACTTC
CATTRGIQGAHEQYF
>-|-|TRBJ1-2|TRBV27
TGTGCCAGCAGTTTATCTCGGGGGGCGTACTATGGCTACACCTTC
CASSLSRGAYYGYTF
>few|-|TRBJ2-6|TRBV9
TGTGCCAGCAGCGTGAGTGTAAAGAGCTCTGGGGCCAACGTCCTGACTTTC
CASSVSVKSSGANVLTF
>-|TRBD2|TRBJ2-3|TRBV4-1
TGCGCCAGCAGCCTCGAACCACTAGCGGCATACACAGATACGCAGTATTTT
CASSLEPLAAYTDTQYF
>-|TRBD2|TRBJ2-1|TRBV5-1
TGCGCCAGCAGCTTGGCCCGCGGGAGCTACAATGAGCAGTTCTTC
CASSLARGSYNEQFF
>-|TRBD1|TRBJ2-7|TRBV5-1
TGCGCCAGCAGCGTGGACAGGGGCCACGAGCAGTACTTC
CASSVDRGHEQYF
>few|-|TRBJ2-7|TRBV6-1
TGTGCCAGCGGTGCCTTCCTGAGCTCCTACGAGCAGTACTTC
CASGAFLSSYEQYF
>-|TRBD2|TRBJ2-7|TRBV28
TGTGCCAGCAGTTTATTTGAGGGACTAGCGGCTTACGAGCAGTACTTC
CASSLFEGLAAYEQYF
>once|-|TRBJ2-2|TRBV4-3
TGCGCCAGCAGCCAAGACGCGGGCACGGAGCTGTTTTTT
CASSQDAGTELFF
>-|-|TRBJ2-2|TRBV5-1
TGCGCCAGCAGTCACGGGGTGCCGAACACCGGGGAGCTGTTTTTT
CASSHGVPNTGELFF
>-|-|TRBJ2-7|TRBV5-4
TGTGCCAGCAGCGGGAAGGACAGTCCTGTGCCCGAGCAGTACTTC
CASSGKDSPVPEQYF
>-|-|TRBJ2-7|TRBV2
TGTGCCAGCCTAGGCATTACCTACGAGCAGTACTTC
CASLGITYEQYF
>once|-|TRBJ2-1|TRBV7-7
TGTGCCAGCAGCTTCGCTCTCAGCTCCTACAATGAGCAGTTCTTC
CASSFALSSYNEQFF
>-|TRBD1|TRBJ1-1|TRBV6-5
TGTGCCAGCAGTCAGACAGGGGAGAACACTGAAGCTTTCTTT
CASSQTGENTEAFF
>-|-|TRBJ2-7|TRBV9
TGTGCCAGCAGCCCGTCAGGCACCTACGAGCAGTACTTC
CASSPSGTYEQYF
>-|-|TRBJ1-5|TRBV19
TGTGCCAGTAGTGAAATCGGTTATCAGCCCCAGCATTTT
CASSEIGYQPQHF
>-|-|TRBJ1-4|TRBV6-5
TGTGCCAGCAGTTACGGGGGAGGTAATGAAAAACTGTTTTTT
CASSYGGGNEKLFF
>-|-|TRBJ1-1|TRBV5-4
TGTGCCAGCAGCTTCGGGAACACTGAAGCTTTCTTT
CASSFGNTEAFF
>few|-|TRBJ1-2|TRBV27
TGTGCCAGCAGCCGGACCCAGGGCATAAACTATGGCTACACCTTC
CASSRTQGINYGYTF
>-|TRBD2|TRBJ2-1|TRBV11-3
TGTGCCAGCAGCTTAGATTTCTCGCGGGAGTGGAGCAATGAGCAGTTCTTC
CASSLDFSREWSNEQFF
>-|TRBD1|TRBJ2-1|TRBV29-1
TGCAGTTTAAGGGCAGGGGGCTACAATGAGCAGTTCTTC
CSLRAGGYNEQFF
>once|-|TRBJ2-5|TRBV19
TGTGCCAGTAGTATTGCAGCGGGCCTAGGGGAGACCCAGTACTTC
CASSIAAGLGETQYF
>-|TRBD2|TRBJ2-7|TRBV6-5
TGTGCCAGCAGCGGGACTAGCGGACCTTCCTACGAGCAGTACTTC
CASSGTSGPSYEQYF
>-|-|TRBJ2-1|TRBV4-3
TGCGCCAGCAGCCTTCAGCGGGCGGCTGGATACAATGAGCAGTTCTTC
CASSLQRAAGYNEQFF
>once|TRBD2|TRBJ2-3|TRBV9
TGTGCCAGCAGCGTCCCACTAGCGGGAGGGCCAGATACGCAGTATTTT
CASSVPLAGGPDTQYF
>-|-|TRBJ2-7|TRBV7-3
TGTGCCAGCAGCTTAAGCGGCGGTCTTTCGGAGCAGTACTTC
CASSLSGGLSEQYF
>-|TRBD1|TRBJ1-2|TRBV9
TGTGCCAGCAGCGAAACCAGCAGAGGGACAGGGACGTATGGCTACACCTTC
CASSETSRGTGTYGYTF
>once|-|TRBJ2-7|TRBV6-5
TGTGCCAGCAGTTACTCGGGCAGTCTGAGCTCCTACGAGCAGTACTTC
CASSYSGSLSSYEQYF
>-|-|TRBJ1-5|TRBV28
TGTGCCAGCAGTTTACAGGGTGGGCGGTTGGATCAGCCCCAGCATTTT
CASSLQGGRLDQPQHF
>-|TRBD2|TRBJ2-1|TRBV7-6
TGTGCCAGCAGCTTGACTAGCGGGAGTGTAGTCTATGAGCAGTTCTTC
CASSLTSGSVVYEQFF
>-|-|TRBJ1-4|TRBV2
TGTGCCAGCAGTTGGACTAAAGAAAAACTGTTTTTT
CASSWTKEKLFF
>-|TRBD2|TRBJ2-5|TRBV9
TGTGCCAGCAGCGGAGGACTAGCGGGGGGGGAGACCCAGTACTTC
CASSGGLAGGETQYF
>-|TRBD1|TRBJ1-2|TRBV13
TGTGCCAGCAGCTTAGGGTATCCTACAGGGGGGGGCTACACCTTC
CASSLGYPTGGGYTF
>-|TRBD1|TRBJ1-2|TRBV19
TGTGCCAGTAGTATAGCTGACAGGGGGCTTTCTGGCTACACCTTC
CASSIADRGLSGYTF
>-|-|TRBJ1-1|TRBV11-2
TGTGCCAGCACCCTGGGGTACAGGGCCACTGAAGCTTTCTTT
CASTLGYRATEAFF
>-|TRBD2|TRBJ2-7|TRBV6-1
TGTGCCAGCAGTGAAGGGCTAGCGGGATCCTACGAGCAGTACTTC
CASSEGLAGSYEQYF
>few|-|TRBJ2-7|TRBV7-9
TGTGCCAGCAGCCGCCAGAGACAGGTTGCAGTACTCGTCTTC
CASSRQRQVAVLVF
>-|-|TRBJ2-7|TRBV30
TGTGCCTGGAGTGTGGGCAGGGGAAACGAGCAGTACTTC
CAWSVGRGNEQYF
>-|-|TRBJ1-1|TRBV9
TGTGCCAGCAGCGAGGCAGCGGGGACTGAAGCTTTCTTT
CASSEAAGTEAFF